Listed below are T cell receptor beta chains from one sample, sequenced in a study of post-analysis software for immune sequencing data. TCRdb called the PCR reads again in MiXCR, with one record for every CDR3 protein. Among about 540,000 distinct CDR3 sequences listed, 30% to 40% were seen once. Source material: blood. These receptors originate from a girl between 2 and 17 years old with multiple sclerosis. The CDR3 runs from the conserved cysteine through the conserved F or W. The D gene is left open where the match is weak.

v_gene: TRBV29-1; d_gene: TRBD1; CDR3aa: CSVERDREGYTF
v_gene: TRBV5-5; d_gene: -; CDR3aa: CASSYSGGSDTQYF
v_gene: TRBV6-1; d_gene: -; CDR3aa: CASRPGNLTDTQYF
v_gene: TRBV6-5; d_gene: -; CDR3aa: CASRDTGNEQFF
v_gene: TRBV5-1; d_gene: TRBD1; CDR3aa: CASRGGQARGTEAFF
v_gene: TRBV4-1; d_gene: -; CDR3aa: CASSQLTMGLRTDTQYF
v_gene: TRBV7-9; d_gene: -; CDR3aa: CASSLEPNAEQFF
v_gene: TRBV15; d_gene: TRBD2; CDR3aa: CATSGGVDTQYF
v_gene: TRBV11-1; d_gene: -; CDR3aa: CASSDSFSTDTQYF
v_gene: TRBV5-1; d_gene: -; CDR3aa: CASSLEFGRRIEKLFF
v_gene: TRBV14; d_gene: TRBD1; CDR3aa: CASSPLGQGPSEAFF
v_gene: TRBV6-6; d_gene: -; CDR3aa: CASSPLGVNEQYF
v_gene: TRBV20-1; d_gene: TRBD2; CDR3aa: CSAGGENKQFF
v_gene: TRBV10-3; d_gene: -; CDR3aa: CATLGGTDTQYF
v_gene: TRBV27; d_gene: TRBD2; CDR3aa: CASSQATLAGGETQYF
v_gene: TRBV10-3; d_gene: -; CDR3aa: CAISDVDRRNTEAFF
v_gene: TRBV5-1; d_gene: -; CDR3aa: CASTAASYNEQFF
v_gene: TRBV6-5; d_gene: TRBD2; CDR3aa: CASSYLASGGRYEQYF
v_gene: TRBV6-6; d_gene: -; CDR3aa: CASSGYGYTF
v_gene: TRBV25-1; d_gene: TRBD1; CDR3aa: CASSGRLGQGHYNEQFF
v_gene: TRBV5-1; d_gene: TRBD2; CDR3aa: CASSLAKTGGNTGELFF
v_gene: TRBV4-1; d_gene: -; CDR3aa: CASSLLLQETQYF
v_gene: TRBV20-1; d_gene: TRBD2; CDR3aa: CSAPTSGGSETQYF
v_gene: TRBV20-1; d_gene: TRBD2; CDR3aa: CSAREGLAGGWNTDTQYF
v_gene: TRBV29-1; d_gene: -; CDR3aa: CSALGVGYEQYF
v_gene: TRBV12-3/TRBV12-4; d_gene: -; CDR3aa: CASSQSDSPGKLFF
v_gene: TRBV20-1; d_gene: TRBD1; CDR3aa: CSASESRTGGVQPQHF
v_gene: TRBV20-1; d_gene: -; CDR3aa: CSAAGNNYGYTF
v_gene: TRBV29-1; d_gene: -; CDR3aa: CSVLFEQDTDTQYF
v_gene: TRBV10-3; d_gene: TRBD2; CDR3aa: CAIAGGHKGAKNIQYF
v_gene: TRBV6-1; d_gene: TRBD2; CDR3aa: CASSVRPGLASDTQYF
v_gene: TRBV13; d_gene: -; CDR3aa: CASSRREGGNEKLFF
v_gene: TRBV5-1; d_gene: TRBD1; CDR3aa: CASSFSRDREMNTEAFF
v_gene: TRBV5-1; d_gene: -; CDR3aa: CASSLGNRVETQYF
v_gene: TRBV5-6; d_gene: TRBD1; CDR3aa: CASSLEGTGDSLYGYTF
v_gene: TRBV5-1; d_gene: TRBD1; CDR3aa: CASSLAGTGTGANVRTF
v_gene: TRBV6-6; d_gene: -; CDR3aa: CASSPPVNEQFF
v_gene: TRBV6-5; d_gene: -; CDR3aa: CASTRDLSNYGYTF
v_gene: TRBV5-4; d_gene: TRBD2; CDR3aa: CASSLAVSGGNEQYF
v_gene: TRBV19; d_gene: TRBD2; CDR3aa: CATGAGGNEQFF
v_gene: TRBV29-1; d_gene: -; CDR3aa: CSVEVDWTRTDTQYF
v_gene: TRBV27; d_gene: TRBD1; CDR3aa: CASSVRTGTGYTF
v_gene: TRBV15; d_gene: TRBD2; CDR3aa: CATSRDMRGLGETQYF
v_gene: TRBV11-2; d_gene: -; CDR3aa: CASSLGTAINTEAFF
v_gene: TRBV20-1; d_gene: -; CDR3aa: CSAPLGGLAKNIQYF
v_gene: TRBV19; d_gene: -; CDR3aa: CASSMEFPRSKNIQYF
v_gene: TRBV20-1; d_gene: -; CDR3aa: CSARRGETQYF
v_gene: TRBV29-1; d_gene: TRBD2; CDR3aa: CSVVAGNQETQYF
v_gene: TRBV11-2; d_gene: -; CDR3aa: CASSPSGGSQPQHF